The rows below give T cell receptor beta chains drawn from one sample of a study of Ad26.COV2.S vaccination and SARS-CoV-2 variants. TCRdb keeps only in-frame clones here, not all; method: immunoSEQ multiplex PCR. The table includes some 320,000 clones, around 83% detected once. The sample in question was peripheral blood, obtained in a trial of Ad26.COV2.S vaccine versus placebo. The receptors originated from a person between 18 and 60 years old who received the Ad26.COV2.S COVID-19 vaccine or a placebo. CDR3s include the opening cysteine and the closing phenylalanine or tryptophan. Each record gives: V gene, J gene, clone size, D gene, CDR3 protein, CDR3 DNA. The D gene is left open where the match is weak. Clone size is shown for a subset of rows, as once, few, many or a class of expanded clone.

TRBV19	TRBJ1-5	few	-	CAVGPENQPQHF	TGTGCCGTCGGGCCCGAAAATCAGCCCCAGCATTTT
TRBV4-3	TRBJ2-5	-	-	CASSQEQGETQYF	TGCGCCAGCAGCCAAGAGCAGGGGGAGACCCAGTACTTC
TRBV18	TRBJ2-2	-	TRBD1	CASSPGQGATGELFF	TGTGCCAGCTCACCAGGACAGGGTGCCACCGGGGAGCTGTTTTTT
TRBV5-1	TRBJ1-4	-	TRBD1	CASSNPGRGPNEKLFF	TGCGCCAGCAGCAACCCAGGGAGGGGGCCAAATGAAAAACTGTTTTTT
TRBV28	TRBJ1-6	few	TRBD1	CASSPGTGLYNSPLHF	TGTGCCAGCAGTCCCGGGACAGGGCTATATAATTCACCCCTCCACTTT
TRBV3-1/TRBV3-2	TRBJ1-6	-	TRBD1	CASSQYDRDFSPLHF	TGTGCCAGCAGCCAATATGACAGGGATTTTTCACCCCTCCACTTT
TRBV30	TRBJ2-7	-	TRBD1	CAWSGTGYEQYF	TGTGCCTGGAGTGGGACAGGATACGAGCAGTACTTC
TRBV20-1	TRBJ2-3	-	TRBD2	CSASSPQLAGGPSDTQYF	TGCAGTGCTAGTAGCCCCCAACTAGCGGGGGGGCCGTCAGATACGCAGTATTTT
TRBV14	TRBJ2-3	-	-	CASSLTGRGDTQYF	TGTGCCAGCAGCCTTACAGGGAGAGGAGATACGCAGTATTTT
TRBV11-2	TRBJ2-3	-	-	CASSLNIAGLADTQYF	TGTGCCAGCAGCTTAAATATCGCGGGACTCGCAGATACGCAGTATTTT
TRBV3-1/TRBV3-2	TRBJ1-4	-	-	CASSQPFLNQGPGTATNEKLFF	TGTGCCAGCAGCCAACCTTTCCTTAATCAGGGGCCGGGAACCGCAACTAATGAAAAACTGTTTTTT
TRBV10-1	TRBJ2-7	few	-	CAGAKGVRVWSYYEQYF	TGCGCCGGAGCGAAAGGGGTTAGGGTCTGGTCGTACTACGAGCAGTACTTC
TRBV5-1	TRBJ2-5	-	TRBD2	CASSFGGGQETQYF	TGCGCCAGCAGCTTTGGGGGGGGCCAAGAGACCCAGTACTTC
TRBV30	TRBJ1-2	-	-	CAWRPGPSGGYTF	TGTGCCTGGAGGCCCGGACCTTCGGGAGGCTACACCTTC
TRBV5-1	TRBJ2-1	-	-	CASRNSGAPYNEQFF	TGCGCCAGCAGAAATTCGGGGGCCCCCTACAATGAGCAGTTCTTC
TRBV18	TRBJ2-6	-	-	CASSPRLQTTSGANVLTF	TGTGCCAGCTCACCAAGACTACAGACAACCTCTGGGGCCAACGTCCTGACTTTC
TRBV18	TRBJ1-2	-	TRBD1	CASSPQTGGAYGYTF	TGTGCCAGCTCACCACAGACAGGGGGCGCCTATGGCTACACCTTC
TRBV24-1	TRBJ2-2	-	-	CATSARTGELFF	TGTGCCACCAGTGCCCGCACCGGGGAGCTGTTTTTT
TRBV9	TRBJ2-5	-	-	CASSVVPGRSETQYF	TGTGCCAGCAGCGTAGTGCCGGGGCGGTCAGAGACCCAGTACTTC
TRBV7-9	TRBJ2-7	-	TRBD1	CASSTGQGEQYF	TGTGCCAGCAGCACCGGACAGGGCGAGCAGTACTTC
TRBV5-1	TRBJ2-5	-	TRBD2	CASRPSGGDQETQYF	TGCGCCAGCAGACCTAGCGGGGGCGACCAAGAGACCCAGTACTTC
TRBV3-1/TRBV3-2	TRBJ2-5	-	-	CASSSLARIQETQYF	TGTGCCAGCAGTTCCTTAGCACGGATCCAAGAGACCCAGTACTTC
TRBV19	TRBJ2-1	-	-	CASSPGGNSYNEQFF	TGTGCCAGTAGCCCCGGGGGTAATTCCTACAATGAGCAGTTCTTC
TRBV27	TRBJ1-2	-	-	CASSSAAVYGYTF	TGTGCCAGCAGTTCGGCGGCAGTCTATGGCTACACCTTC
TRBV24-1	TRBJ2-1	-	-	CATSDFGEQFF	TGTGCCACCAGTGATTTTGGTGAGCAGTTCTTC
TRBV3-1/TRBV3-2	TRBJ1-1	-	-	CASSQRQGWEAFF	TGTGCCAGCAGCCAAAGGCAGGGGTGGGAAGCTTTCTTT
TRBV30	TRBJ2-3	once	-	CAWSNLGDTQYF	TGTGCCTGGAGTAACTTGGGGGATACGCAGTATTTT
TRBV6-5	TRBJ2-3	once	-	CASSYSPSVATDTQYF	TGTGCCAGCAGTTACTCTCCTAGCGTGGCCACAGATACGCAGTATTTT
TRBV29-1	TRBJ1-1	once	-	CSVEGGVGNTEAFF	TGCAGCGTTGAAGGGGGGGTCGGGAACACTGAAGCTTTCTTT
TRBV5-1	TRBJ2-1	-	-	CASSLQVNSYNEQFF	TGCGCCAGCAGCTTGCAGGTCAATTCCTACAATGAGCAGTTCTTC
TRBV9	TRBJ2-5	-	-	CASSVGAEETQYF	TGTGCCAGCAGCGTTGGTGCGGAAGAGACCCAGTACTTC
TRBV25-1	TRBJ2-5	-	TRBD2	CASSRTSGGAWGETQYF	TGTGCCAGCAGTCGGACTAGCGGGGGGGCCTGGGGAGAGACCCAGTACTTC
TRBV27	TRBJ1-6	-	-	CASSLEWGAVTPLHF	TGTGCCAGCAGTTTAGAGTGGGGGGCAGTGACACCCCTCCACTTT
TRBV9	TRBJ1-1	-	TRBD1	CASSVDPGGMNTEAFF	TGTGCCAGCAGCGTAGACCCAGGGGGTATGAACACTGAAGCTTTCTTT
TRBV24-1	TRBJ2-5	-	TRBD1	CATSDATGTGQETQYF	TGTGCCACCAGTGATGCTACCGGGACAGGACAAGAGACCCAGTACTTC
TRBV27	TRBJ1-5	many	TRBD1	CASRTSGQGKSNQPQHF	TGTGCCAGCAGGACGTCGGGACAGGGGAAGAGCAATCAGCCCCAGCATTTT
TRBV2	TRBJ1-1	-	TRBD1	CASSRDRANTEAFF	TGTGCCAGCAGTCGAGACAGGGCGAACACTGAAGCTTTCTTT
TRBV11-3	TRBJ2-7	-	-	CASSLVRRGRRSGGQYF	TGTGCCAGCAGCTTAGTAAGGCGGGGCAGGAGGTCCGGGGGGCAGTACTTC
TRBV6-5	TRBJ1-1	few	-	CASSSPGGPNTEAFF	TGTGCCAGCAGCTCTCCCGGGGGGCCTAACACTGAAGCTTTCTTT